The rows below give T cell receptor beta chains drawn from one sample of a study of Ad26.COV2.S vaccination and SARS-CoV-2 variants. Using immunoSEQ multiplex PCR, the repertoire was profiled, and TCRdb retains in-frame clones only, with some absent. The sample has roughly 380,000 clones, roughly 84% seen once. This sample comprised peripheral blood, obtained in a trial of Ad26.COV2.S vaccine versus placebo. These receptors were obtained from a person between 18 and 65 years old who received the Ad26.COV2.S COVID-19 vaccine or a placebo. CDR3s include the opening cysteine and the closing phenylalanine or tryptophan. Size is stated for part of the rows, as once, few or many counts, or as a class when the clone is expanded.

-,TRBJ1-6,TRBV6-4,CASSGVGGSPLHF
-,TRBJ1-2,TRBV4-1,CASSQDPGYYGYTF
-,TRBJ2-1,TRBV9,CASGKTSGGAYEQFF
-,TRBJ1-3,TRBV10-1,CASTSLGQGGNTIYF
-,TRBJ1-5,TRBV19,CASSLGHYRHF
-,TRBJ1-2,TRBV5-1,CASSLSQNYGYTF
-,TRBJ1-5,TRBV2,CASSRTGVGQPQHF
-,TRBJ1-5,TRBV30,CAWSGPTTSSRQPQHF
-,TRBJ2-5,TRBV5-1,CASSLTEYQETQYF
-,TRBJ2-1,TRBV7-5,CARSSRPLSGDDNEQFF
-,TRBJ2-3,TRBV10-1,CASNTIGGAVDTQYF
-,TRBJ2-2,TRBV27,CASSQWLGATGELFF
-,TRBJ2-1,TRBV6-2/TRBV6-3,CASSSGTRSYNEQFF
few,TRBJ2-2,TRBV4-1,CASSQSGTVPSGELFF
few,TRBJ1-2,TRBV5-4,CASSFLAGQGDYGYTF
-,TRBJ2-2,TRBV3-1/TRBV3-2,CASSPLGHPNTGELFF
-,TRBJ2-7,TRBV11-2,CASSLGPQAYEQYF
-,TRBJ2-1,TRBV6-5,CASRPSGTGYNEQFF
-,TRBJ2-6,TRBV27,CASSSRGSGLSGANVLTF
-,TRBJ2-6,TRBV7-8,CASSHRSGANVLTF
-,TRBJ2-2,TRBV2,CASTGGVYQAGELFF
-,TRBJ2-7,TRBV30,CAWSVAGDYEQYF
-,TRBJ2-6,TRBV5-5,CASSLLDRGRRGANVLTF
-,TRBJ2-1,TRBV7-9,CASSLVDRGSFGLDNEQFF
-,TRBJ2-5,TRBV4-2,CASSQSETQYF
once,TRBJ1-2,TRBV6-5,CASSYSGRGAVGYTF
-,TRBJ2-7,TRBV6-2/TRBV6-3,CASSRRQGVYEQYF
-,TRBJ1-1,TRBV15,CAISNRANTEAFF
-,TRBJ2-2,TRBV6-5,CASVAGSTGELFF
-,TRBJ2-2,TRBV4-3,CASSSQTSGGVFTGELFF
-,TRBJ1-2,TRBV6-5,CASLGGHYGYTF
-,TRBJ2-5,TRBV5-5,CASSSGTGLETQYF
-,TRBJ1-2,TRBV7-6,CASSLQTGDSYTF
-,TRBJ2-3,TRBV5-1,CASSLGQGSTDTQYF
once,TRBJ2-7,TRBV6-5,CASSSDRVREQYF
-,TRBJ2-7,TRBV4-3,CASSQDNMAYEQYF
-,TRBJ1-2,TRBV3-1/TRBV3-2,CASSQDSRGYTF
-,TRBJ1-3,TRBV7-2,CASSLRESSGNTIYF
-,TRBJ1-2,TRBV7-9,CASSPGTGYYGYTF
-,TRBJ1-2,TRBV7-9,CASSSGGSGIGGYTF